The rows below give T cell receptor beta chains drawn from one sample of a study of cytomegalovirus exposure and HLA in healthy donors. The repertoire was sequenced with immunoSEQ multiplex PCR; TCRdb's copy has only in-frame clones and lacks some. The sample gives roughly 170,000 clones, 65% to 90% of which show up once; around 1.2% is in the top ten. Sequenced material: PBMCs. Receptor source: a girl aged 2 to 10 in good health and CMV-seropositive. Each CDR3 is given without its conserved first and last residue. Size is stated for part of the rows, as once, few or many counts, or as a class when the clone is expanded.

V gene	clone size	CDR3 protein
TRBV27	few	ASSLGRNTEAF
TRBV9	-	ASSVGRRGYT
TRBV2	-	ASNRDRGAAF
TRBV10-2	-	ASADPGTEAF
TRBV29-1	-	SVEPTGVYGYT
TRBV6-5	-	ASGGGRNEKLF
TRBV9	-	ASSVDRGDNEKLF
TRBV12-5	-	ASGSTGRQNQPQH
TRBV28	-	ASSLGAGGYT
TRBV9	-	ASSAGATNEKLF
TRBV9	-	ASAGGVSGPANEKLF
TRBV28	once	ASSLSWGGTEAF
TRBV7-6	-	ASSEDPGAEAF
TRBV10-2	-	ASSETRYEQY
TRBV9	-	ASSPPAGAYNEQF
TRBV28	-	ASRRLAGVQY
TRBV5-1	-	ASSLFQAADSPLH
TRBV30	-	ASTRGTGIYDTQY
TRBV10-3	-	AISESELTLGKNIQY
TRBV5-4	-	ASSPARGGGDTEAF
TRBV4-1	-	ASNKGGAYEQY
TRBV27	-	ASSLATSGRNEQY
TRBV28	-	ASRPQGREEKLF
TRBV11-1	-	ASSLGSSTEAF
TRBV19	-	ASSTRGGQGGNTEAF
TRBV7-8	-	ASSLGGWTVSSYNSPLH
TRBV5-1	-	ASSSQGTNEKLF
TRBV19	-	ASRLGGETEAF
TRBV28	-	ASRFLPGVYEQY
TRBV6-6	-	AVGRVGTEAF
TRBV15	-	ATSSQQGPYNEQF
TRBV2	-	ASSRGLALRTNEKLF